The T cell receptor beta chain described here comes from a study of low-dose radiotherapy and immunotherapy resistance in tumors. For the study at large: A dose of 0.5 Gy per fraction was delivered to Cohort 1 every 2 weeks, for a total of 6.5 Gy. Daily oral aspirin at 300 mg began on cycle 1 day 1 and lasted four cycles.

First-strand cDNA used TRAV- and TRBV-specific primers, covering alpha and beta chains. With a constant-region primer and a V-primer adapter, TCRs were subjected to roughly 20 PCR cycles of amplification. After the mRNA was isolated, it was amplified using in vitro transcription. TCRdb re-called the reads with MiXCR, one entry per CDR3 protein. The table lists over 9,500 distinct CDR3 sequences, around half of them singletons. The CDR3 has 11 residues. The germline V and J ends were trimmed by 6 bases and 10 bases, with 10 bases remaining between them. The germline V gene encodes CDR1 ENHRY and CDR2 SYGVKD.

This clonotype was obtained from a human donor with advanced metastatic prostate, ovarian, gallbladder or colorectal cancer (not recorded which). This table probably holds off-target reads from a library built for another chain. J is TRBJ2-1 and V is TRBV10-3; D not certain. CDR3 sequence reads: CAIRGMREQFF. CDR3 DNA sequence: TGTGCCATCAGGGGGATGAGGGAGCAGTTCTTC.